This T cell receptor (beta chain) was profiled in a study of control samples from healthy donors and cancer patients. Some clones are missing from TCRdb's copy, which holds only in-frame ones; the method was immunoSEQ multiplex PCR. Among 70,000 or so clones listed, around 92% were seen once. The length of the CDR3 is 12 residues. In germline, CDR1 is MGHDK, CDR2 SYGVNS. The germline V and J ends were trimmed by 4 bases and 5 bases, with 8 bases remaining between them. The rearrangement uses TRBV25-1 and TRBJ2-5, with a tentative D call TRBD1 (7 bases). The sample was PBMCs. This TCR was sampled from a man aged 55 to 69 with lung cancer. The CDR3 DNA is TGTGCCAGCAGTGCAGGGGGGGAGACCCAGTACTTC. Translation gives CASSAGGETQYF.